This T cell receptor beta chain came from a study of T cells in Graves' hyperthyroidism and ophthalmopathy. General study points: Blood held most thyroid clonotypes expanded above 0.001 frequency.

TCR beta CDR3 regions were amplified from RNA transcripts. The HTBI set primed first-round TCR CDR3 RT-PCR. Using its own MiXCR run on the multiplex PCR reads, TCRdb lists one record per CDR3 protein. The sample lists approximately 600,000 distinct CDR3 sequences, 15% to 20% occurring once. This clonotype was recorded a few times. Its antigen is currently unknown. CDR1 and CDR2 from the germline V gene are SGHTA and FQGTGA. The CDR3 has 17 amino acids. V lost 5 bases, J lost 4 bases, and 8 bases stayed unmatched. Researchers defined stable Graves' hyperthyroidism as no ophthalmopathy progression within 18 months. Diagnostic decisions used clinical symptoms, serum thyroxine and TRAb, thyroid ultrasound and orbital computed tomography.

The sequence came from a young woman with Graves' hyperthyroidism. The rearrangement uses TRBV7-3 and TRBJ2-6; TRBD1 agrees at 10 bases. Sample: blood. CDR3 protein: CASSRGTGVYGANVLTF. CDR3 in DNA: TGTGCCAGCAGCCGAGGGACAGGGGTCTACGGGGCCAACGTCCTGACTTTC.